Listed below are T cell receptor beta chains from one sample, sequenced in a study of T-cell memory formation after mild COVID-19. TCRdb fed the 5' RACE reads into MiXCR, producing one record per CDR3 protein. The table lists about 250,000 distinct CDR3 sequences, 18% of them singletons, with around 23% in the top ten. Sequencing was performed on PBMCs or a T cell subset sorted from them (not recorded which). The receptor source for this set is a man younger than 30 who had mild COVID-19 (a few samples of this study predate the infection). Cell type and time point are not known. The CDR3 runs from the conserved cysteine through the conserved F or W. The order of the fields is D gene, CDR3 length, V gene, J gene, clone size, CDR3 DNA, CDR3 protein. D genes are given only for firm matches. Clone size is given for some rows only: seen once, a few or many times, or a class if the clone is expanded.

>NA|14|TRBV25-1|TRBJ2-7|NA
TGTGCCAGCAGTGCCCCCTTGCCGGGCACTGAGCAGTACTTC
CASSAPLPGTEQYF
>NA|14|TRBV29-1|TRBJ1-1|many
TGCAGCGCAATAGGGGGACAACCGAACACTGAAGCTTTCTTT
CSAIGGQPNTEAFF
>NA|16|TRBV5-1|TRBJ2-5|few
TGCGCCAGCAGCCCGGGGGTTTTGAGAGGGGCCGAGACCCAGTACTTC
CASSPGVLRGAETQYF
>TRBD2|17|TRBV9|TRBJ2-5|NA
TGTGCCAGCAGCACAGCCGCGGGACTAGCTGGCCAAGAGACCCAGTACTTC
CASSTAAGLAGQETQYF
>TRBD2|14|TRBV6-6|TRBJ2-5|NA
TGTGCCAGCAGTCGTAGGACTAGACAAGAGACCCAGTACTTC
CASSRRTRQETQYF
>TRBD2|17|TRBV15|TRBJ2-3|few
TGTGCCACCAGCAGAGATACGCGGGGGGGCCCGGGAGATACGCAGTATTTT
CATSRDTRGGPGDTQYF
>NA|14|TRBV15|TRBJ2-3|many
TGTGCCACCAGCAGACACCGAGCGACAGATACGCAGTATTTT
CATSRHRATDTQYF
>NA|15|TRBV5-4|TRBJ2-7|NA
TGTGCCAGCAGCTTGGTACAGGGAGGGGCCTACGAGCAGTACTTC
CASSLVQGGAYEQYF
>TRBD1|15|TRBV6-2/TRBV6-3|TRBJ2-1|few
TGTGCCAGCAGCCGGACAGGGACGGGCTACAATGAGCAGTTCTTC
CASSRTGTGYNEQFF
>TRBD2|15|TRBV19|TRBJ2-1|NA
TGTGCCAGTTGCGGACTAGCGGGGGGGAGGGATGAGCAGTTCTTC
CASCGLAGGRDEQFF
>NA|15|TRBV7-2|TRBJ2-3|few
TGTGCCAGCAGCCCTAGGGTGCTAGCGATAGATACGCAGTATTTT
CASSPRVLAIDTQYF
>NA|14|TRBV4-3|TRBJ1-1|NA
TGCGCCAGCAGCCAAGAGCTTTTAGTCGCTGAAGCTTTCTTT
CASSQELLVAEAFF
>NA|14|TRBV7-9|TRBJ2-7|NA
TGTGCCAGCAGCTTTTGGGGGCCCCCCTACGAGCAGTACTTC
CASSFWGPPYEQYF
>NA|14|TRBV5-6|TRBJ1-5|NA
TGTGCCAGCAGCCGCCAGGGGTTCAATCAGCCCCAGCATTTT
CASSRQGFNQPQHF
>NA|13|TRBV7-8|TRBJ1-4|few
TGTGCCAGCAGCTTAAACGATGGGGAAAAACTGTTTTTT
CASSLNDGEKLFF
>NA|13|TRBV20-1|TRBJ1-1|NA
TGCAGTGCACCCCGGGAACTCGACACTGAAGCTTTCTTT
CSAPRELDTEAFF
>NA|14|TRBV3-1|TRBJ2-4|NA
TGTGCCAGCAGCCGAAGTGGCTCCTCCCACATTCAGTACTTC
CASSRSGSSHIQYF
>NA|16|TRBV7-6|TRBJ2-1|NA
TGTGCCAGCAGCCCATTGCAGGGTACGATCAACAATGAGCAGTTCTTC
CASSPLQGTINNEQFF
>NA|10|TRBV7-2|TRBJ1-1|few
TGTGCCAGCAGCCCCCTAGGACCTTTCTTT
CASSPLGPFF
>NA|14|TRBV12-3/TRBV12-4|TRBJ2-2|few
TGTGCCAGTTACTCCCAGGGGAACACCGGGGAGCTGTTTTTT
CASYSQGNTGELFF
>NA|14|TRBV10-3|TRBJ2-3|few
TGTGCCATCAGTGAGAACCTGGGCACAGATACGCAGTATTTT
CAISENLGTDTQYF
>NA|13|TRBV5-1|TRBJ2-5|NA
TGCGCCAGCAGCTTGCCACGGGAGGAGACCCAGTACTTC
CASSLPREETQYF
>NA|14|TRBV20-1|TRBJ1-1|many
TGCAGTGCTAGGCGGGGCGGTGGGAACACTGAAGCTTTCTTT
CSARRGGGNTEAFF
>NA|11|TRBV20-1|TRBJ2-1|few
TGCAGTGCTAGCACGCGCAATGAGCAGTTCTTC
CSASTRNEQFF
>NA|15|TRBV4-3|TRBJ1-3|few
TGCGCCAGCAGCCAGCTTCCGGACATCGGAAACACCATATATTTT
CASSQLPDIGNTIYF
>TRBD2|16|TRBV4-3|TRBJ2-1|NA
TGCGCCAGCAGCCGTTTATCGGCGGGGGATTACAATGAGCAGTTCTTC
CASSRLSAGDYNEQFF
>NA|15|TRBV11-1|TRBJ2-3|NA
TGTGCCAGCAGCTCGTTACTCGGGCCCACAGATACGCAGTATTTT
CASSSLLGPTDTQYF
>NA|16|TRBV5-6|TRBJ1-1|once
TGTGCCAGCAGCTTAAGGGCCCAGTACCCAAACACTGAAGCTTTCTTT
CASSLRAQYPNTEAFF
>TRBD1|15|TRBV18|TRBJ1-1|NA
TGTGCCAGCTCACCAAGACAGGGAAAAAACACTGAAGCTTTCTTT
CASSPRQGKNTEAFF
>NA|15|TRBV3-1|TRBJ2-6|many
TGTGCCAGCAGCTCAGGGTCCTCTGGGGCCAACGTCCTGACTTTC
CASSSGSSGANVLTF
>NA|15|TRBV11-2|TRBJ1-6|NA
TGTGCCAGCAGCCCCAGAGCTGCAACCCCGATATCACTCCACTTT
CASSPRAATPISLHF
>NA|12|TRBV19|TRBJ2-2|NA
TGTGCCAGCAGGGAGAACACCGGGGAGCTGTTTTTT
CASRENTGELFF
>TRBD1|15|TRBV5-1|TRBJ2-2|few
TGCGCCAGCAGCCCCTGGACAGGACGAACCGGGGAGCTGTTTTTT
CASSPWTGRTGELFF
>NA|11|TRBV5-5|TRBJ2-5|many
TGTGCCAGCAGCTTCCAAGAGACCCAGTACTTC
CASSFQETQYF
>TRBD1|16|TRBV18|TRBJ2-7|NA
TGTGCCAGCTCACCAATACCACAGGGGGCCTCCTACGAGCAGTACTTC
CASSPIPQGASYEQYF